The 9 T cell receptor beta chains reported below all come from one sample, sequenced in a study of T cells expressing NK-cell markers. TCRdb re-analyzed the 5' RACE reads; it lists each CDR3 protein once, without DNA. The listing records roughly 420,000 distinct CDR3 sequences. The sequenced material came from blood T cells: a sorted CD56 or NKG2C T cell subset, CD4+ or CD8+ T cells, or bulk PBMC T cells (not recorded which). These TCRs come from a woman aged 18-70 years in good health.

The chain is built from TRBV11-2 and TRBJ2-7. CDR1 SGHAT and CDR2 FQNNGV come from the germline V gene. The CDR3 has 12 amino acids. CDR3 region: CASSLYTAEQYF.

The V call is TRBV10-3, the J call TRBJ2-1; TCRdb proposes TRBD2, but this gene call is untestable without DNA. Germline V lookup: CDR1 ENHRY, CDR2 SYGVKD. This CDR3 has 16 residues. CDR3 sequence reads: CAIRGWPSDLLNEQFF.

The CDR3 protein is CASSYVDRSEQYF. V is TRBV6-5 and J is TRBJ2-7. The CDR3 runs to 13 residues. CDR1 and CDR2 (germline): MNHEY, SVGAGI.

This sequence joins TRBV7-9 and TRBJ2-4. This CDR3 spans 15 amino acids. Germline assignment: CDR1 SEHNR and CDR2 FQNEAQ (reference sequence). The CDR3 is CASSLGRAAKNIQYF.

The chain carries TRBV5-1 and TRBJ2-7; TCRdb selects TRBD1, and the lack of DNA leaves this call unchecked. The CDR3 loop spans 16 amino acids. Looked up from germline, CDR1 is SGHRS and CDR2 is YFSETQ. This CDR3 reads CASSFLLGGLRNEQYF. Using reference TRBV5-1 and TRBJ2-7 for the parts outside the CDR3, the full variable domain is KAGVTQTPRYLIKTRGQQVTLSCSPISGHRSVSWYQQTPGQGLQFLFEYFSETQRNKGNFPGRFSGRQFSNSRSEMNVSTLELGDSALYLCASSFLLGGLRNEQYFGPGTRLTVT.

This rearrangement joins TRBV20-1 to TRBJ1-6. The CDR3 contains 11 residues. Germline-derived CDR1 and CDR2 are DFQATT and SNEGSKA (reference sequence). CDR3: CSASAGSPLHF.

The chain links TRBV12-3 or TRBV12-4 to TRBJ1-5; the D gene TCRdb calls, TRBD1, cannot be checked with no DNA. This CDR3 is 14 amino acids long. CDR3 amino acids: CASSNRVRGQPQHF.

The rearrangement uses TRBV4-3 and TRBJ2-3; TCRdb returns TRBD1, unconfirmable since there is no DNA. Germline lookup yields CDR1 LGHNA and CDR2 YSLEER. This CDR3 region has 16 residues. CDR3 loop: CASSQDLPGGTDTQYF.

The gene calls are TRBV20-1 and TRBJ1-3. Germline V gene sequence: CDR1 DFQATT, CDR2 SNEGSKA (reference sequence). This CDR3 comprises 13 residues. The CDR3: CSARTGKGNTIYF.